This TCR beta chain was profiled in a study of shared clonotypes between healthy human individuals. On the study more broadly: Per-donor plates numbered three CD4 naive, three CD4 memory, two CD8 naive and one CD8 memory. Whole-study results and caveats: Among the subsets, naive ones generally showed larger estimated richness than memory ones.

Per the original data handling: ImmunoSEQ gave junction-only sequences without quality scores, so filtering differed. Produced via immunoSEQ multiplex PCR; TCRdb's table is partial and in-frame only. The DNA was the basis for D and trimming; V, J and clone size are from that table. The sample holds 550,000 to 700,000 clones, approximately 73% seen once. As for this clone: What it binds is unknown.

V dropped 6 bases and J dropped 8 bases, with 13 bases sitting between them. Germline CDR1 is MNHEY and CDR2 is SVGAGI. This CDR3 is built from 12 residues. The sample comprised memory CD4+ T cells sorted from blood. The subset denotes: CD45RA-negative fraction. The chain joins TRBV6-5 to TRBJ1-2; D might be TRBD1 (6 bases). The source is a woman aged 25 to 39 in good health. CDR3 in DNA: TGTGCCAGCAGAACAGGGACGGGCGGCTACACCTTC. This sequence encodes CASRTGTGGYTF.